The present TCR beta chain was sequenced within a study of glioma-infiltrating T cells after dendritic cell vaccination. The overall study: Autologous tumor lysate-pulsed dendritic cell vaccination was given between the early 2000s and the early 2010s.

Sequencing was performed with immunoSEQ multiplex PCR; in TCRdb, only in-frame clones are kept and a portion is missing. The data show approximately 93,000 clones, 85% seen once. This sample's time point: after dendritic cell vaccination, including at tumor progression/relapse. J lost 2 bases, V lost 7 bases, and 6 bases had no gene match. Per the germline V gene, CDR1 is MDHEN and CDR2 is SYDVKM. The CDR3 covers 15 residues. The input for sequencing was blood, taken after dendritic cell vaccination. This receptor was taken from a human donor with glioblastoma. The chain is built from TRBV28 and TRBJ1-5, with 9 bases aligning to TRBD1. CDR3 sequence reads: CASNIDRGGNQPQHF. The CDR3 region has the DNA TGTGCCAGCAACATAGACAGGGGGGGCAATCAGCCCCAGCATTTT. The variable domain in full, with the rest retrieved from reference TRBV28 and TRBJ1-5, is DVKVTQSSRYLVKRTGEKVFLECVQDMDHENMFWYRQDPGLGLRLIYFSYDVKMKEKGDIPEGYSVSREKKERFSLILESASTNQTSMYLCASNIDRGGNQPQHFGDGTRLSIL.